The 21 T cell receptor beta chains in this list originate from one sample, sequenced in a study of cytomegalovirus exposure and HLA in healthy donors. TCRdb keeps only in-frame clones here, not all; method: immunoSEQ multiplex PCR. The table has about 130,000 clones, 89% seen once. The sequencing input was PBMCs. Every receptor here comes from a woman younger than 30 in good health and CMV-seropositive.

The CDR3 loop is CASSLGRQQGGELFF. The DNA of the CDR3 is TGTGCCAGCAGCTTAGGCCGACAGCAGGGCGGGGAGCTGTTTTTT. The V gene is TRBV11-3, the J gene TRBJ2-2; D might be TRBD1 (5 bases). V was cut by 1 base and J by 7 bases, with 13 bases left in between. CDR3 length: 15 residues. CDR1 is SGHNT, CDR2 YENEEA, per germline.

The genes are TRBV28 and TRBJ2-7, with 7 bases identical to TRBD1. This CDR3 comprises 14 residues. Germline V gene sequence: CDR1 MDHEN, CDR2 SYDVKM. J was trimmed by 2 bases and V by 6 bases; bases with no gene match: 7. Here the CDR3 reads CASRLGQAAYEQYF. The DNA of the CDR3 is TGTGCCAGCAGGTTAGGACAGGCGGCCTACGAGCAGTACTTC.

This clone has just one count. V gene TRBV19 combines with J gene TRBJ2-7, with 10 bases matching TRBD1. The V segment lost 4 bases and the J segment 6 bases; nucleotides outside the gene matches: 9. Germline V gene data show CDR1 as LNHDA and CDR2 as SQIVND (reference sequence). The CDR3 runs 15 residues. CDR3 coding DNA: TGTGCCAGTAGTACAAGCGGGACAGGGGTGTCCGAGCAGTACTTC. Its translation: CASSTSGTGVSEQYF.

The V call is TRBV5-1, the J call TRBJ2-6; D uncertain. Trimming took off 0 bases at V and 3 bases at J, with 7 bases between the two ends. Per the germline V gene, CDR1 is SGHRS and CDR2 is YFSETQ. The CDR3 loop spans 15 amino acids. In DNA, the CDR3 is TGCGCCAGCAGCTTGGATGTTAGTGGGGCCAACGTCCTGACTTTC. This translates into CASSLDVSGANVLTF.

The chain recombines TRBV4-1 with TRBJ2-1, with 7 bases matching TRBD2. Per the germline V gene, CDR1 is MGHRA and CDR2 is YSYEKL. The ends lost 2 bases at V and 0 bases at J; junction bases unmatched: 1. CDR3 length: 15 amino acids. The CDR3 loop reads CASSQPSGSYNEQFF. Here the CDR3 DNA reads TGCGCCAGCAGCCAACCTAGCGGCTCCTACAATGAGCAGTTCTTC.

This clone was recorded only once. The chain uses TRBV7-6 and TRBJ2-7; 9 bases are shared with TRBD1. Germline CDR1 is SGHVS and CDR2 is FNYEAQ. This CDR3 region has 13 residues. Losses at the gene ends were 4 bases for V and 5 bases for J; bases not matched to a gene: 3. Here the CDR3 reads CASSSGQGNEQYF. The CDR3 DNA sequence: TGTGCCAGCAGCTCGGGACAGGGAAACGAGCAGTACTTC.

The gene calls are TRBV7-8 and TRBJ1-1; D is uncertain. V dropped 3 bases and J dropped 5 bases, with 16 bases sitting between them. CDR3 length: 15 residues. CDR1 is SGHVS, CDR2 FQNEAQ, per germline. The CDR3 nucleotides read TGTGCCAGCAGCTTTGGTTCGGTGTCGAGAACTGAAGCTTTCTTT. Its protein is CASSFGSVSRTEAFF. Drawing the rest from reference TRBV7-8 and TRBJ1-1, the complete variable domain is GAGVSQSPRYKVAKRGQDVALRCDPISGHVSLFWYQQALGQGPEFLTYFQNEAQLDKSGLPSDRFFAERPEGSVSTLKIQRTQQEDSAVYLCASSFGSVSRTEAFFGQGTRLTVV.

Only one count was recorded for this clone. The V gene is TRBV10-3, the J gene TRBJ1-5; maybe TRBD1 (5 bases). V was trimmed by 2 bases and J by 7 bases, leaving 12 bases between them. Germline V gene lookup returns CDR1 ENHRY and CDR2 SYGVKD. The CDR3 has 14 residues. CDR3 residues: CAISEGREGQPQHF. CDR3 bases: TGTGCCATCAGTGAGGGGAGGGAGGGGCAGCCCCAGCATTTT.

This chain joins TRBV28 and TRBJ2-1; D possibly corresponds to TRBD2 (6 bases). The CDR3 sequence is 17 residues long. Trimming removed 4 bases from V and 4 bases from J, with 20 bases in between. The germline V gene has CDR1 MDHEN and CDR2 SYDVKM. Here the CDR3 reads CASSSRPGGARYNEQFF. The CDR3 DNA sequence: TGTGCCAGCAGTTCCCGGCCGGGCGGGGCCCGGTACAATGAGCAGTTCTTC.

This sequence joins TRBV28 and TRBJ2-4, with TRBD2 identical over 9 bases. The V and J ends lost 8 bases and 6 bases, in that order; junction bases with no gene match: 11. The CDR3 sequence is 15 residues long. Germline CDR1 is MDHEN and CDR2 is SYDVKM. The CDR3 nucleotides are TGTGCCAGCGAAGGTGCGGGGGGGCTGGGAAACATTCAGTACTTC. Translation: CASEGAGGLGNIQYF.

This clone was seen only a few times. The rearrangement links TRBV28 to TRBJ1-5; D remains ambiguous. CDR1 is MDHEN, CDR2 SYDVKM, per germline. V was pared by 8 bases and J by 6 bases, with 14 bases between. This CDR3 has 13 amino acids. Here the CDR3 reads CASLGDIGQPQHF. In DNA, the CDR3 is TGTGCCAGCCTCGGGGATATCGGTCAGCCCCAGCATTTT.

V gene TRBV19 combines with J gene TRBJ2-6; no reliable D call. CDR1 is LNHDA, CDR2 SQIVND, per germline (reference sequence). This CDR3 region has 15 residues. V dropped 8 bases and J dropped 0 bases, with 11 bases sitting between them. In DNA form, the CDR3 reads TGTGCCAGTTTGGGCATGCGCTCTGGGGCCAACGTCCTGACTTTC. It is translated as CASLGMRSGANVLTF.

The J gene is TRBJ1-5, the V gene TRBV19; 8 positions agree with TRBD1. The CDR3 is 16 amino acids. CDR1 is LNHDA and CDR2 is SQIVND in the germline V gene (reference sequence). V was pared by 5 bases and J by 0 bases, with 6 bases of the junction left unmatched. CDR3 nucleotides: TGTGCCAGTAGTGTCGACAGGGGCTATAGCAATCAGCCCCAGCATTTT. Translation gives CASSVDRGYSNQPQHF.

The chain joins TRBV5-4 to TRBJ2-3; 7 bases fit TRBD2. V shed 2 bases, J shed 1 base, and the junction held 4 bases outside the gene matches. Germline CDR1 SGHNT, CDR2 YYREEE (reference sequence). CDR3 length: 15 amino acids. The CDR3 region is CASSFGEGRTDTQYF. CDR3 coding DNA: TGTGCCAGCAGCTTTGGGGAGGGACGCACAGATACGCAGTATTTT.

The V and J genes are TRBV27 and TRBJ1-2, with D possibly being TRBD1 (5 bases). Germline V gene lookup returns CDR1 MNHEY and CDR2 SMNVEV (reference sequence). There are 15 residues in the CDR3. The V end was cut by 5 bases, the J end by 3 bases, with 16 bases between. CDR3 loop: CASSPGLFGDYGYTF. The CDR3 nucleotides are TGTGCCAGCAGTCCGGGACTTTTCGGCGACTATGGCTACACCTTC.

CDR3 region: CASSPGTSGLYEQYF. CDR3 DNA: TGTGCCAGCAGTCCCGGGACTAGCGGGCTATACGAGCAGTACTTC. This chain links TRBV2 with TRBJ2-7; 12 bases fit TRBD2. The ends lost 5 bases at V and 4 bases at J; junction bases unmatched: 6. Per the germline V gene, CDR1 is SNHLY and CDR2 is FYNNEI. The CDR3 contains 15 residues.

This chain links TRBV5-1 with TRBJ1-2; TRBD1 agrees at 7 bases. The CDR3 runs 17 residues. CDR1 is SGHRS and CDR2 is YFSETQ in the germline V gene. The ends lost 7 bases at V and 8 bases at J; junction bases unmatched: 23. CDR3 coding DNA: TGCGCCAGCGCCCCTAGTGTAGCAGGGGGATCGATGCGGGGCTACACCTTC. Its protein is CASAPSVAGGSMRGYTF.

V and J are TRBV15 and TRBJ2-5; TRBD1 matches 7 bases. The junction had 9 bases not matched to a gene; V was cut back by 8 bases and J by 6 bases. The germline V gene has CDR1 LNHNV and CDR2 YYDKDF (reference sequence). This CDR3 contains 13 residues. The CDR3 DNA reads as TGTGCCACCGGAGGAGACAGGGCGAAGACCCAGTACTTC. Amino acids: CATGGDRAKTQYF.

The V call is TRBV19, the J call TRBJ1-5, with TRBD1 as a possible D gene (5 bases). CDR3 size: 16 residues. Trimming pared 5 bases from V and 0 bases from J, leaving 14 bases between. Per the germline V gene, CDR1 is LNHDA and CDR2 is SQIVND (reference sequence). CDR3 DNA sequence: TGTGCCAGTAGTGGGGGGACCCTTTATAGCAATCAGCCCCAGCATTTT. Translation gives CASSGGTLYSNQPQHF.

V and J are TRBV6-1 and TRBJ2-5; TRBD2 agrees at 12 bases. CDR1 and CDR2 (germline): MNHNS, SASEGT. V trimming: 5 bases; J trimming: 5 bases; junction bases outside the gene matches: 3. The CDR3 runs 14 residues. Written as DNA, the CDR3 is TGTGCCAGCAGTAGACTAGCGGGGGTCGAGACCCAGTACTTC. Its translation is CASSRLAGVETQYF.

The chain couples TRBV7-6 to TRBJ1-4; D perhaps matches TRBD1 (5 bases). With 3 bases removed from V and 8 bases from J, the gap between germline ends came to 22 bases. The CDR3 contains 17 residues. The germline CDR1 and CDR2 sequences are SGHVS and FNYEAQ. CDR3 DNA sequence: TGTGCCAGCAGCTTGGGACCCTACGGAGGGTATTTCGAAAAACTGTTTTTT. Protein product: CASSLGPYGGYFEKLFF.